Below are 27 T cell receptor beta chains sequenced from a single sample in a study of T cell repertoires in aging, cancer and after chemotherapy. The template was genomic DNA from peripheral blood, not RNA. A mixed TRB-A/B primer pool amplified rearranged TRB by multiplex touch-down PCR. TCRdb called the multiplex PCR reads again in MiXCR, with one record for every CDR3 protein. The data show 5,500 to 7,000 distinct CDR3 sequences, 20% to 25% seen once. Sequenced input: blood. The receptor source for this set is a human donor with a blood cancer.

A remark on this clonotype: This may be a read error, as it is one base from a much larger clone. In nucleotides, the CDR3 is TGTGCCAGCAGCTTAGGGGCAGGTTTCTACAATGAGCAGTTCTTC. The encoded protein is CASSLGAGFYNEQFF. The J gene is TRBJ2-1, the V gene TRBV7-6; D unresolved. Germline CDR1 is SGHVS and CDR2 is FNYEAQ. The CDR3 is 15 amino acids. The V gene lost 1 base and the J gene lost 3 bases, with 10 bases spanning the gap.

This clonotype is termed medium-sized (0.01 to 0.1%). This chain joins TRBV29-1 and TRBJ1-2; D unresolved. Germline V CDR1 and CDR2: SQVTM, ANQGSEA. CDR3 length: 13 residues. Trimming cost V 6 bases and J 4 bases, with 15 bases left between them. The DNA for the CDR3 is TGCAGCGTAGGCGACGGTCCCATCTATGGCTACACCTTC. Its translation is CSVGDGPIYGYTF.

To note about this clonotype: Possible read error: a much larger clone is one base away. This chain connects TRBV6-1 to TRBJ1-5; 8 bases line up with TRBD1. Trimming cost V 6 bases and J 6 bases; bases outside gene matches: 7. CDR1 and CDR2 (germline): MNHNS, SASEGT. The CDR3 loop spans 14 amino acids. Here the CDR3 DNA reads TGTGCCAGCAGACGGGGCAGGGGGCCTCAGCCCCAGCATTTT. Residues: CASRRGRGPQPQHF.

In this sample, this clonotype turned up a few times. This chain joins TRBV5-3 and TRBJ2-7, with 9 positions matching TRBD1. TRBV5-3 is known as an ORF, though its function is uncertain. Trimming removed 1 base from V and 1 base from J; junction bases left unmatched: 6. This CDR3 has 16 amino acids. CDR3 coding DNA: TGTGCCAGAAGCTTGAACAGGGGGCGGAGGTCCTACGAGCAGTACTTC. Translating gives CARSLNRGRRSYEQYF.

This clonotype is judged medium-sized. The V call is TRBV5-4, the J call TRBJ1-3, with 7 bases lining up with TRBD1. V lost 2 bases and J lost 2; bases outside the gene matches: 4. The germline CDR1 and CDR2 sequences are SGHNT and YYREEE (reference sequence). The CDR3 spans 15 residues. This CDR3 is CASSLQGFPGNTIYF. The CDR3 nucleotides are TGTGCCAGCAGCTTACAGGGGTTCCCTGGAAACACCATATATTTT.

This clonotype is medium-sized (0.01 to 0.1%) by share. V usage is TRBV6-5 and J usage is TRBJ2-7, with TRBD2 identical over 8 bases. CDR1 and CDR2 from the germline V gene are MNHEY and SVGAGI. J was trimmed by 3 bases and V by 8 bases; bases with no gene match: 0. The CDR3 sequence is 11 residues long. The CDR3 protein is CASAGGYEQYF. In nucleotides, the CDR3 is TGTGCCAGCGCGGGAGGCTACGAGCAGTACTTC.

V is TRBV20-1 and J is TRBJ2-5; 12 nucleotides match TRBD1. The CDR3 runs 16 residues. Looked up from germline, CDR1 is DFQATT and CDR2 is SNEGSKA (reference sequence). Losses at the gene ends were 5 bases for V and 5 bases for J; bases not matched to a gene: 12. The CDR3 spells CSAGGTGGKIMETQYF. In nucleotides, the CDR3 is TGCAGTGCTGGAGGGACAGGGGGCAAGATAATGGAGACCCAGTACTTC.

This clonotype was detected once. V usage is TRBV20-1 and J usage is TRBJ1-5, with unresolved D. The CDR3 is made up of 12 amino acids. Germline CDR1 reads DFQATT; CDR2 reads SNEGSKA (reference sequence). Trimming took off 6 bases at V and 4 bases at J, with 10 bases between the two ends. DNA for the CDR3: TGCAGTGCGACCGACGGAAATCAGCCCCAGCATTTT. Protein sequence: CSATDGNQPQHF.

By frequency in the sample, this clonotype is medium-sized. The V and J genes are TRBV28 and TRBJ2-5, with a possible D match to TRBD2 (6 bases). The V gene's germline CDR1 is MDHEN and CDR2 SYDVKM. V was pared by 5 bases and J by 2 bases, with 12 bases between. The CDR3 loop spans 14 amino acids. The CDR3 here is CASSPLAIQETQYF. In DNA, the CDR3 is TGTGCCAGCAGTCCCCTAGCGATTCAAGAGACCCAGTACTTC. Full variable domain (missing parts from reference TRBV28 and TRBJ2-5): DVKVTQSSRYLVKRTGEKVFLECVQDMDHENMFWYRQDPGLGLRLIYFSYDVKMKEKGDIPEGYSVSREKKERFSLILESASTNQTSMYLCASSPLAIQETQYFGPGTRLLVL.

This clonotype is classed as medium-sized. The CDR3, as DNA: TGTGCCAGCAGCCAGATACTAGCGGGGGAAGCGGAGACCCAGTACTTC. Its protein is CASSQILAGEAETQYF. V is TRBV5-4 and J is TRBJ2-5; TRBD2 aligns across 11 bases. The CDR3 extends over 16 amino acids. The V and J ends lost 4 bases and 5 bases, in that order; junction bases with no gene match: 10. Germline values: CDR1 SGHNT, CDR2 YYREEE (reference sequence).

In this sample, this clonotype is medium-sized (0.01 to 0.1%). V and J are TRBV30 and TRBJ2-5; D is possibly TRBD2 (6 bases). This CDR3 has 13 amino acids. The germline V gene has CDR1 GTSNPN and CDR2 SVGIG (reference sequence). Deletions cut 1 base from V and 6 bases from J, with 12 bases between. The CDR3 region has the DNA TGTGCCTGGAGTGGGCTAGCGCTGAAGACCCAGTACTTC. As protein: CAWSGLALKTQYF.

In its sample, this clonotype ranks as medium-sized. This chain connects TRBV6-4 to TRBJ2-3, with TRBD1 identical over 7 bases. Germline V gene sequence: CDR1 MRHNA, CDR2 SNTAGT. CDR3 length: 15 amino acids. Germline trimming cut 6 bases from V and 4 bases from J; bases unmatched to any gene: 10. CDR3 DNA: TGTGCCAGCAGCCCACGGGCAGGGGGTGCAGATACGCAGTATTTT. Translation gives CASSPRAGGADTQYF.

This clonotype was counted a few times. DNA for the CDR3: TGCAGTGCCGTGGCCCCGGAGACTCTGTCTCCCTACGAGCAGTACTTC. This encodes CSAVAPETLSPYEQYF. The gene calls are TRBV20-1 and TRBJ2-7; D ambiguous. V lost 6 bases and J 2 bases, leaving 23 bases between the germline ends. The CDR3 has 16 amino acids. CDR1 and CDR2 (germline): DFQATT, SNEGSKA (reference sequence).

This clonotype is medium-sized. The chain has TRBV15 and TRBJ1-5; D gene ambiguous. Per germline, CDR1 LNHNV and CDR2 YYDKDF (reference sequence). This CDR3 is 17 amino acids long. With 1 base removed from V and 0 bases from J, the gap between germline ends came to 13 bases. CDR3 sequence: CATSRGQRLDSNQPQHF. CDR3 nucleotide sequence: TGTGCCACCAGCAGAGGTCAAAGGCTCGATAGCAATCAGCCCCAGCATTTT. Full variable domain (rest looked up from reference TRBV15 and TRBJ1-5): DAMVIQNPRYQVTQFGKPVTLSCSQTLNHNVMYWYQQKSSQAPKLLFHYYDKDFNNEADTPDNFQSRRPNTSFCFLDIRSPGLGDTAMYLCATSRGQRLDSNQPQHFGDGTRLSIL.

The V gene is TRBV20-1, the J gene TRBJ2-3; 7 bases align to TRBD2. Germline values: CDR1 DFQATT, CDR2 SNEGSKA (reference sequence). The CDR3 length is 18 residues. Losses at the gene ends were 6 bases for V and 0 bases for J; bases not matched to a gene: 18. The CDR3 protein is CSAPGASGAGLSTDTQYF. In DNA, the CDR3 is TGCAGTGCCCCTGGGGCTAGCGGAGCGGGGTTAAGCACAGATACGCAGTATTTT.

Within the sample, this clonotype is medium-sized. This chain uses TRBV24-1 with TRBJ2-3, with TRBD2 matching over 9 bases. The CDR3 loop spans 18 amino acids. The J segment lost 4 bases and the V segment lost 4 bases, leaving 14 bases of the junction unmatched. Per germline, CDR1 KGHDR and CDR2 SFDVKD. The CDR3, as DNA: TGTGCCACCAGTGAGCTCCGTTCTAGCGGGGTAGGGGCAGATACGCAGTATTTT. This codes for CATSELRSSGVGADTQYF.

The chain employs TRBV27 and TRBJ2-7; 7 positions agree with TRBD1. Germline assignment: CDR1 MNHEY and CDR2 SMNVEV (reference sequence). This CDR3 spans 15 amino acids. Germline trimming cut 6 bases from V and 1 base from J; bases unmatched to any gene: 9. The CDR3 loop reads CASRTGTEASYEQYF. The DNA for the CDR3 is TGTGCCAGCAGAACCGGGACAGAAGCGTCCTACGAGCAGTACTTC.

This sequence joins TRBV11-2 and TRBJ2-1, with 9 bases aligning to TRBD2. Germline-derived CDR1 and CDR2 are SGHAT and FQNNGV. The CDR3 covers 15 residues. V shed 5 bases and J 3 bases; nucleotides not matched to a gene: 5. CDR3 nucleotide sequence: TGTGCCAGCAGCCTCAGGACTAGCGACTACAATGAGCAGTTCTTC. Its translation is CASSLRTSDYNEQFF.

The genes are TRBV5-1 and TRBJ1-2, with D maybe TRBD1 (6 bases). The germline V and J ends were trimmed by 0 bases and 3 bases, with 15 bases remaining between them. The CDR3 runs to 16 residues. Germline CDR1 reads SGHRS; CDR2 reads YFSETQ. The CDR3 sequence is CASSLVSGAGDYGYTF. DNA for the CDR3: TGCGCCAGCAGCTTGGTCTCGGGGGCGGGCGACTATGGCTACACCTTC.

The V and J genes are TRBV2 and TRBJ2-3; D not certain. CDR1 SNHLY and CDR2 FYNNEI come from the germline V gene. CDR3 length equals 16 residues. The ends were cut back, 8 bases at V and 0 bases at J, with 18 bases in the middle. The CDR3 DNA sequence: TGTGCCAGCGCCGAGCCCCGGTCCAGAAGCACAGATACGCAGTATTTT. This encodes CASAEPRSRSTDTQYF.

This clonotype is medium-sized by share. The chain combines TRBV12-3 or TRBV12-4 with TRBJ2-4; 8 bases fit TRBD2. The CDR3 is made up of 15 amino acids. Trimming removed 5 bases from V and 4 bases from J; junction bases left unmatched: 7. The DNA for the CDR3 is TGTGCCAGCAGTCCCCTCGGCGGGGGGAAAAACATTCAGTACTTC. It yields the protein CASSPLGGGKNIQYF.

The chain combines TRBV28 with TRBJ1-4; 9 bases agree with TRBD1. V shed 6 bases, J shed 7 bases, and the junction held 9 bases outside the gene matches. The CDR3 is made up of 15 amino acids. Germline-derived CDR1 and CDR2 are MDHEN and SYDVKM. The CDR3 nucleotides are TGTGCCAGCAGCCCCACCGGGACAGGGAGTGAAAAACTGTTTTTT. Residues: CASSPTGTGSEKLFF.

Note on this clonotype: A clone one base away is much larger, so this may be a read error. The rearrangement uses TRBV19 and TRBJ2-1, with 11 bases matching TRBD2. This CDR3 is built from 20 residues. Germline CDR1 is LNHDA and CDR2 is SQIVND (reference sequence). This CDR3 is CASRIVIGTSGPSSYNEQFF. CDR3 bases: TGTGCCAGTAGAATAGTCATCGGGACTAGCGGTCCTAGCTCCTACAATGAGCAGTTCTTC.

For this clonotype: At one end the junction does not follow the germline gene, possibly because of a read error. The V gene is TRBV4-3, the J gene TRBJ2-1; D perhaps matches TRBD2 (6 bases). Looked up from germline, CDR1 is LGHNA and CDR2 is YSLEER. The CDR3 length is 16 residues. CDR3 sequence: CVSSPGRRAVDNEQFF. The CDR3 DNA is TGCGTCAGCAGCCCGGGGCGGAGGGCGGTAGACAATGAGCAGTTCTTC.

This clonotype is judged medium-sized. V usage is TRBV24-1 and J usage is TRBJ2-3, with 15 bases identical to TRBD2. Germline CDR1 and CDR2: KGHDR and SFDVKD. V shed 5 bases and J 4 bases; nucleotides not matched to a gene: 6. This CDR3 spans 17 amino acids. CDR3 sequence (DNA): TGTGCCACCAGTGGGACTAGCGGGAGGGGCACGGCAGATACGCAGTATTTT. Its translation: CATSGTSGRGTADTQYF.

Note on this clonotype: A read error may produce the germline difference seen at one junction end. The rearrangement links TRBV7-9 to TRBJ2-3, with 12 bases that match TRBD2. CDR1 SEHNR and CDR2 FQNEAQ come from the germline V gene (reference sequence). The CDR3 is 17 residues long. CDR3 region: CASSLGLAGGPTDMQYF. The DNA of the CDR3 is TGTGCCAGCAGCTTAGGGCTAGCGGGAGGGCCCACAGATATGCAGTATTTT. The full variable domain, completed using reference TRBV7-9 and TRBJ2-3, is DTGVSQNPRHKITKRGQNVTFRCDPISEHNRLYWYRQTLGQGPEFLTYFQNEAQLEKSRLLSDRFSAERPKGSFSTLEIQRTEQGDSAMYLCASSLGLAGGPTDMQYFGPGTRLTVL.

The chain employs TRBV20-1 and TRBJ2-1; 14 nucleotides agree with TRBD2. This CDR3 comprises 17 residues. Per germline, CDR1 DFQATT and CDR2 SNEGSKA (reference sequence). The trim removed 1 base at V and 8 bases at J, leaving 10 bases unmatched. The CDR3 bases are TGCAGTGCTAGAGGGGGGGCGACTAGCGGGAGGGCTGATGAGCAGTTCTTC. The encoded protein is CSARGGATSGRADEQFF.